What follows is one T cell receptor (beta chain) and its context. No cognate antigen has been identified for it. Base-call qualities are not available, and no considerably larger clone is one nucleotide away. The CDR3 regions of human TCRbeta chains were analyzed by immunosequencing. As for the original processing: TCRs in the repertoires were compared against a reference library of SARS-CoV-2-specific TCRs that had been generated with the MIRA antigen-specificity platform. Breadth meant the fraction of unique TCRs that were SARS-CoV-2-associated, whereas depth meant the fraction of total T cells that were SARS-CoV-2-associated. Using the MIRA data, each spike-specific TCR was mapped to the spike region that the TCR reacts to and placed in a CD4 or CD8 class. Log10-transformed breadth and depth values were compared by one-way ANOVA with Sidak's multiple comparisons tests. Sourced from immuneACCESS, this table was stored by TCRdb with only in-frame sequences that have V and J called. A share of the clones is absent; for the studies checked, an unresolved V gene accounts for under half, and the remainder has no known explanation. From that table come the V and J calls and clone size; the DNA was used to work out D and trimming. The sample has 95,000 to 150,000 clones on record, about 89% of them singletons. Of the sample, 5.4% falls within the top ten clones.

This specimen comes from a study of T cell responses to AZD1222 COVID-19 vaccine (dated by TCRdb to about 2021). With respect to the entire study: AZD1222 recipients with second doses at about 4 weeks or about 12 weeks were pooled, because spike-specific TCR depth and breadth did not differ between schedules. A total of 240 or so trial participants underwent TCR sequencing, of whom 207 had received two doses of AZD1222 and around 25 had received two doses of the MenACWY control vaccine. Trial participants were enrolled into age subgroups of 18-55, 56-69 and 70-plus years, which contained roughly 150, 30 and 60 TCR-sequenced participants, respectively.

The time point label for this specimen denotes: baseline before first vaccination. Vaccinee samples were obtained from the UK trials COV001 and COV002, which included a single-blind randomized controlled phase 2/3 trial of AZD1222 (ChAdOx1 nCoV-19) in healthy adults. For TCRbeta chain sequencing, PBMC samples were collected from trial participants at day 0 and at day 28 after the second dose. CDR1 and CDR2 were assigned from the germline V gene as ENHRY and SYGVKD. The CDR3 spans 15 residues, from the cysteine through the phenylalanine. Of the read, only the CDR3 DNA is kept; its 45 bases are in frame from base 1. A distance of 10 bases separates the germline ends of V and J, which lose 0 bases and 2 bases respectively. Broad study findings and their caveats: After two AZD1222 doses, both the breadth and the depth of spike-specific TCRs were significantly higher than at day 0 and than in MenACWY recipients. Most participants were white British and females outnumbered males, and the authors suggested that clonal diversity may have been underestimated. The whole spike protein was spanned by vaccine-associated CD4 TCRs, and dominant responses were seen in regions 160-218 and 743-854. Because no day 14 peak-response samples were available, the repertoires could be characterized only after the peak T cell response. Reportedly, almost half of the unique spike-specific TCRs recognized epitopes lying outside the regions that are mutated in the B.1.351 and B.1.1.7 variants. The 56-69-year group was small, and its depth increase did not reach significance, likely because of low power. Conclusions about previously exposed vaccinees are limited because only five to seven AZD1222 recipients were SARS-CoV-2 seropositive at baseline.

This receptor was obtained from an adult in good health. The sequences come from peripheral blood, collected on day 0 of AZD1222 vaccination. The chain employs TRBV10-3 and TRBJ1-1; possibly the D gene is TRBD1, per 5 matching bases. The nucleotide sequence is TGTGCCATCAGTGAGTCGACCGGGACTAACACTGAAGCTTTCTTT. The translation is CAISESTGTNTEAFF.